This T cell receptor (beta chain) was sequenced for a study of cytomegalovirus exposure and HLA in healthy donors. Per the germline V gene, CDR1 is SGDLS and CDR2 is YYNGEE. The V gene end was trimmed by 3 bases and the J gene end by 5 bases; junction bases not matched to a gene: 9. This CDR3 is 15 amino acids long. Primers included in the PCR were 60 Vbeta and 13 Jbeta primers. Sequencing was performed with immunoSEQ multiplex PCR; in TCRdb, only in-frame clones are kept and a portion is missing. Found here are approximately 140,000 clones, nearly 80% of them singletons; the top ten hold 5.1%. J is TRBJ2-5 and V is TRBV9; TRBD1 aligns across 8 bases. The source of this sequence is a male donor in good health and CMV-seronegative. The sequenced material came from PBMCs. The CDR3 DNA reads as TGTGCCAGCAGCGCCCAGGGGGCCTGGGGGGAGACCCAGTACTTC. This gives the protein CASSAQGAWGETQYF.